A selection of T cell receptor beta chains follows, all from one sample in a study of blood T cells in healthy people across ages. TCRdb analysed the 5' RACE reads with MiXCR anew, one entry per CDR3 protein. This sample yields some 900,000 distinct CDR3 sequences, of which more than 25% are seen a single time; 17% belongs to the top ten. The sample taken for sequencing was blood. The receptors stem from a woman of 80 years or more in good health. CDR3s include the opening cysteine and the closing phenylalanine or tryptophan. A D gene is named only where the DNA matches it firmly. Clone size appears in some rows only: once, few, many, or a class for an expanded clone.

.	TRBV7-9	TRBJ1-2	.	TGTGCCAGCAGCTTAGCGGGGGCGCCTAACTATGGCTACACCTTC	CASSLAGAPNYGYTF
many	TRBV4-2	TRBJ1-2	.	TGTGCCAGCAGCCAAGTCGGGGGACGAGTTAACTATGGCTACACCTTC	CASSQVGGRVNYGYTF
many	TRBV6-5	TRBJ2-4	.	TGTGCCAGCAGTTACTCGAACAGGGCCAAAAACATTCAGTACTTC	CASSYSNRAKNIQYF
.	TRBV21-1	TRBJ1-2	.	TGTGCCATCCCACAGGGATCCCCTGGCTACACCTTC	CAIPQGSPGYTF
many	TRBV10-3	TRBJ2-1	TRBD1	TGTGCCATCAGAGGGGACAGCTACAATGAGCAGTTCTTC	CAIRGDSYNEQFF
.	TRBV27	TRBJ2-1	TRBD2	TGTGCCAGCAAGACTAGCGGGGGCTCCTACAATGAGCAGTTCTTC	CASKTSGGSYNEQFF
few	TRBV7-9	TRBJ1-3	.	TGTGCCAGCAGCCTCCTGGGCCCCTCTGGAAACACCATATATTTT	CASSLLGPSGNTIYF
many	TRBV12-3/TRBV12-4	TRBJ2-1	TRBD2	TGTGCCAGCAGTTTACGACTAGCGGGGGGGCCTGGCAATGAGCAGTTCTTC	CASSLRLAGGPGNEQFF
.	TRBV5-8	TRBJ2-6	TRBD2	TGTGCCAGCAGCCCTGGCCCGCGGGGGGAGGTCGGATTAGGGGCCAACGTCCTGACTTTC	CASSPGPRGEVGLGANVLTF
few	TRBV7-8	TRBJ1-1	TRBD1	TGTGCCAGCAGCTTATCGACTGACAGGGGGGGCACTGAAGCTTTCTTT	CASSLSTDRGGTEAFF
few	TRBV10-3	TRBJ1-2	.	TGTGCCACCCTGGAGGCACAACCTAACTATGGCTACACCTTC	CATLEAQPNYGYTF
.	TRBV20-1	TRBJ2-7	TRBD1	TGCAGTGCTAGAGTCGACAGGGGACACTACGAGCAGTACTTC	CSARVDRGHYEQYF
many	TRBV5-1	TRBJ2-1	.	TGCGCCAGCAGCTTGGAATCAGGACCATGGGAGCAGTTCTTC	CASSLESGPWEQFF
.	TRBV15	TRBJ2-2	.	TGTGCCACCAGCAGACCTACCGACGGGGAGCTGTTTTTT	CATSRPTDGELFF
.	TRBV3-1	TRBJ2-1	.	TGTGCCAGCAACCAAGGTCCTGAGAGGCGTTCTAAAAATGAGCAGTTCTTC	CASNQGPERRSKNEQFF
few	TRBV21-1	TRBJ2-7	.	TGTGCCAGCAGCAAAGATTCTGCGGAGGATCCCTCGTGGTGTTACGAGCAGTACTTC	CASSKDSAEDPSWCYEQYF
many	TRBV12-3/TRBV12-4	TRBJ1-2	.	TGTGCCAGCAGTTCGGCCAGGGACTTCTATGGCTACACCTTC	CASSSARDFYGYTF
many	TRBV20-1	TRBJ1-2	.	TGCAGTGGGTCCCACAGGACTAACTATGGCTACACCTTC	CSGSHRTNYGYTF
.	TRBV4-1	TRBJ1-2	.	TGCGCCAGCAGCCAAGATTGGGCCCAAGGGCCCGGGCGGGACTATGGCCACACCTTC	CASSQDWAQGPGRDYGHTF
many	TRBV7-2	TRBJ2-5	.	TGTGCCAGCAGCTTAAATCTCTTCCAAGAGACCCAGTACTTC	CASSLNLFQETQYF
many	TRBV20-1	TRBJ1-2	.	TGCAGTTCCGCTAGGATCGGCAACTATGGCTACACCTTC	CSSARIGNYGYTF
many	TRBV2	TRBJ2-5	TRBD1	TGTGCCAGCAGTCCTGACAGGGAACGGGTCGAGACCCAGTACTTC	CASSPDRERVETQYF
few	TRBV20-1	TRBJ2-7	.	TGCAGTGCTAGAGCCCAGGGGTCCAGCTCCTACGAGCAGTACTTC	CSARAQGSSSYEQYF
many	TRBV30	TRBJ2-7	.	TGTGCCTATCGTGAGGGGAACTACGAGCAGTACTTC	CAYREGNYEQYF